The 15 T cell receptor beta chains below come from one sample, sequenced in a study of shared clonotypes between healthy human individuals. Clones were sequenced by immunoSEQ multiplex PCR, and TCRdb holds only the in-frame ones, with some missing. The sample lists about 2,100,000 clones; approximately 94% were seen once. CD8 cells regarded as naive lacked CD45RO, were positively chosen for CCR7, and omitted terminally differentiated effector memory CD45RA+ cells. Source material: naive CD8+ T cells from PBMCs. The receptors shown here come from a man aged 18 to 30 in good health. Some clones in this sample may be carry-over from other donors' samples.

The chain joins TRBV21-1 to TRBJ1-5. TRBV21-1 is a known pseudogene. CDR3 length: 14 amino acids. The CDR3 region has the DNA TGTGCCAGTCGGGGCAGGAAAGGCAATCAGCCCCAGCATTTT. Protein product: CASRGRKGNQPQHF.

The CDR3 here is CASSEQISYEQYF. In DNA form, the CDR3 reads TGTGCCAGCAGTGAACAAATCTCCTACGAGCAGTACTTC. The genes are TRBV6-1 and TRBJ2-7; unclear D gene. The CDR3 runs to 13 residues. CDR1 is MNHNS, CDR2 SASEGT, per germline. V lost 2 bases to trimming and J lost 0 bases, with 5 bases between them.

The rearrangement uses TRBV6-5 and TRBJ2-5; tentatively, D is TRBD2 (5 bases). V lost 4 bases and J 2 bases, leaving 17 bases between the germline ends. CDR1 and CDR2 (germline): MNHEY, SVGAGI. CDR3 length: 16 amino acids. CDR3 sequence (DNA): TGTGCCAGCAGTTCAGGTCGGACGGGAATACAAGAGACCCAGTACTTC. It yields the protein CASSSGRTGIQETQYF.

CDR3 sequence reads: CASSQGIAGVSTDTQYF. CDR3 DNA: TGCGCCAGCAGCCAAGGGATAGCGGGAGTCAGCACAGATACGCAGTATTTT. The chain recombines TRBV4-3 with TRBJ2-3; TRBD2 agrees at 9 bases. V gave up 1 base and J gave up 0 bases; unmatched junction bases: 5. This CDR3 has 17 residues. The germline gives CDR1 LGHNA, CDR2 YSLEER.

The CDR3 here is CASTMTGAPAEKLFF. The CDR3 bases are TGTGCCAGCACCATGACAGGGGCCCCAGCGGAAAAGCTGTTTTTT. The chain recombines TRBV7-9 with TRBJ2-2; 8 bases align to TRBD1. Germline CDR1 and CDR2: SEHNR and FQNEAQ (reference sequence). The CDR3 spans 15 residues. V trimming: 7 bases; J trimming: 12 bases; junction bases outside the gene matches: 16.

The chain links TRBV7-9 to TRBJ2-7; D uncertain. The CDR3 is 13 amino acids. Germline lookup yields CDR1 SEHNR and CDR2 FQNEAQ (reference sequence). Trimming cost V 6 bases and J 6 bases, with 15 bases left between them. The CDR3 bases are TGTGCCAGCAGATCCCGGTACGGAAGCGAGCAGTACTTC. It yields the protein CASRSRYGSEQYF.

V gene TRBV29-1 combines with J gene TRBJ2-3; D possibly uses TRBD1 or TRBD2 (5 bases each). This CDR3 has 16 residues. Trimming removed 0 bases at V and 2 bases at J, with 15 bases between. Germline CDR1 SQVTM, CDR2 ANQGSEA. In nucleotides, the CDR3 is TGCAGCGTTGAAGATCAGGGACGGAAACACACAGATACGCAGTATTTT. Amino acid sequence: CSVEDQGRKHTDTQYF.

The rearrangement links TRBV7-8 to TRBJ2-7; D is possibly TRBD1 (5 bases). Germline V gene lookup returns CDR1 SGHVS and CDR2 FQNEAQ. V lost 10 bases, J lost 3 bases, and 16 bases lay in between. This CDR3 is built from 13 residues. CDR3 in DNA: TGTGCCACCTCGGCAGGGATTCTCTACGAGCAGTACTTC. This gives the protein CATSAGILYEQYF.

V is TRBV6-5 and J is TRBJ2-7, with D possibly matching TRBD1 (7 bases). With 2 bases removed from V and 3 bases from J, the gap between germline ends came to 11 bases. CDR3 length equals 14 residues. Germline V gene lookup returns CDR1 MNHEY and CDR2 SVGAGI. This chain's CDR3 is CASSYDREVYEQYF. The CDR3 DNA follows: TGTGCCAGCAGTTACGACAGGGAGGTCTACGAGCAGTACTTC.

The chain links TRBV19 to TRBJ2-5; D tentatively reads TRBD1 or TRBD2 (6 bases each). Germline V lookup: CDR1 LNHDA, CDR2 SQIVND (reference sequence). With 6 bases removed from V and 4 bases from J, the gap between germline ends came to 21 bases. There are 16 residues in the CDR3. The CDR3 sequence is CASRSRAQTGAETQYF. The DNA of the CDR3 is TGTGCCAGTAGAAGTAGGGCCCAAACGGGGGCAGAGACCCAGTACTTC.

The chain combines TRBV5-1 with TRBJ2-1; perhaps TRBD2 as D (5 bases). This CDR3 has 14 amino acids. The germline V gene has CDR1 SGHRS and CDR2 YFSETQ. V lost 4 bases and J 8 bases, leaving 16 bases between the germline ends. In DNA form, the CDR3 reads TGCGCCAGCAGCCTGATGGGGAGTACGTATGAGCAGTTCTTC. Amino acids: CASSLMGSTYEQFF.

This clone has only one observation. The CDR3 DNA follows: TGTGCCAGCAGTGACCTACGGGGGGTCCAAGAGACCCAGTACTTC. It yields the protein CASSDLRGVQETQYF. The chain is built from TRBV6-1 and TRBJ2-5; 7 bases align to TRBD2. The germline V gene has CDR1 MNHNS and CDR2 SASEGT. The junction had 5 bases not matched to a gene; V was cut back by 3 bases and J by 1 base. This CDR3 is built from 15 residues.

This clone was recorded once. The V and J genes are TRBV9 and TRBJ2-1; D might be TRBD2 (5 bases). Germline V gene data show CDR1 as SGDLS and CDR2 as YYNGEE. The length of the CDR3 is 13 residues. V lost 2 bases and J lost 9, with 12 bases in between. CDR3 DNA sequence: TGTGCCAGCAGCGTGGACTCTAGTTTTGAGCAGTTCTTC. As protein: CASSVDSSFEQFF.

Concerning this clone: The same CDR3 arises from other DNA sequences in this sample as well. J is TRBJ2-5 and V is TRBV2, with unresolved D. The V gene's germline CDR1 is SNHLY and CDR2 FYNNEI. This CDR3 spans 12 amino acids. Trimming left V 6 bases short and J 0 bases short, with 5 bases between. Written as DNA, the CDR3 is TGTGCCAGCAGGGCGGACCAAGAGACCCAGTACTTC. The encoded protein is CASRADQETQYF.

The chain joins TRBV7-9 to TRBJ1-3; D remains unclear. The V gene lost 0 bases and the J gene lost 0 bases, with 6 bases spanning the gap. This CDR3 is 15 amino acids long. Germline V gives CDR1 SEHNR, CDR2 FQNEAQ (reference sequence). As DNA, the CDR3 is TGTGCCAGCAGCTTAGCACAGTTCTCTGGAAACACCATATATTTT. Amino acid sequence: CASSLAQFSGNTIYF.